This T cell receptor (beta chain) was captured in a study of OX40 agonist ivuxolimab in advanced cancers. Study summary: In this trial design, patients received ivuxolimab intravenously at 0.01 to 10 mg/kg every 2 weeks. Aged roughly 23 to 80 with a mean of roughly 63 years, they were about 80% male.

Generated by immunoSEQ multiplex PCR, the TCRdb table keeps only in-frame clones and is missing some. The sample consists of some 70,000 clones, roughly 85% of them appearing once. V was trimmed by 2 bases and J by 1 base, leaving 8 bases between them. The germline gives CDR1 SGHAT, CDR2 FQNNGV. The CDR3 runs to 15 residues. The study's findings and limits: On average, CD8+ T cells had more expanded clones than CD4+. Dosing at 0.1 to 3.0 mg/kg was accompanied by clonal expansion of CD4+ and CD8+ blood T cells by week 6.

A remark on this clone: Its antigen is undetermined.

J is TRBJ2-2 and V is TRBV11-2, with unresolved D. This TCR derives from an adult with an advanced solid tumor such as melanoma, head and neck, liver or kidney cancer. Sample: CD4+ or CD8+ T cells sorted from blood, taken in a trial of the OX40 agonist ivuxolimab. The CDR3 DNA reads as TGTGCCAGCAGCTTATCCGCATTGAACACCGGGGAGCTGTTTTTT. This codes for CASSLSALNTGELFF.